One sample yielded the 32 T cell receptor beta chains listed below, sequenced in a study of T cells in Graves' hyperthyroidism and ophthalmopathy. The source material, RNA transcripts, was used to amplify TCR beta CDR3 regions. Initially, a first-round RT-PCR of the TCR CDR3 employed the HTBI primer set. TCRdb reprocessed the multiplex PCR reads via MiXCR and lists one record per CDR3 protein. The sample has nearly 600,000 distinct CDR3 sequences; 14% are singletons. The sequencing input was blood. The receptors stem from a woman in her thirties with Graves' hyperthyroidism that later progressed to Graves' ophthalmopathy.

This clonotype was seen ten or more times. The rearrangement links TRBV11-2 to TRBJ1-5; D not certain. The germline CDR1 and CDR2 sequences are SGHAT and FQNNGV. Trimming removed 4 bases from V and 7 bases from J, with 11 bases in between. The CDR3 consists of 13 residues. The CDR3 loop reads CASSSQPYQPQHF. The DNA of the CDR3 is TGTGCCAGCAGCTCTCAACCATACCAGCCCCAGCATTTT.

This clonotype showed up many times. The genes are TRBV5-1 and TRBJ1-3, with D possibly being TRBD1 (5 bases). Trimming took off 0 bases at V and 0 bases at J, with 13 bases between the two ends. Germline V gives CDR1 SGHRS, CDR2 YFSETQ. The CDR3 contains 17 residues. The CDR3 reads CASSLEFDRLSGNTIYF. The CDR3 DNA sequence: TGCGCCAGCAGCTTGGAGTTCGACAGACTCTCTGGAAACACCATATATTTT.

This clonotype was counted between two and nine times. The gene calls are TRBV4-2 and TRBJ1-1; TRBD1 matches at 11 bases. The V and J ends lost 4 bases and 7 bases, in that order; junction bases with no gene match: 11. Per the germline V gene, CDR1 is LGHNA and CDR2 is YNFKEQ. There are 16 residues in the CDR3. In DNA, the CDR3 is TGTGCCAGCAGCCGACCTGGACAGGGGGCATCGTATGAAGCTTTCTTT. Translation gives CASSRPGQGASYEAFF.

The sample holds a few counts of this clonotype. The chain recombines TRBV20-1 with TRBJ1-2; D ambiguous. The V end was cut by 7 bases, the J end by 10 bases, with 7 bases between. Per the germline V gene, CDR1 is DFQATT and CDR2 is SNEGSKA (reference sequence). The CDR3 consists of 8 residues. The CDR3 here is CSVSTYTF. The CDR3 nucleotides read TGCAGTGTTTCCACCTACACCTTC.

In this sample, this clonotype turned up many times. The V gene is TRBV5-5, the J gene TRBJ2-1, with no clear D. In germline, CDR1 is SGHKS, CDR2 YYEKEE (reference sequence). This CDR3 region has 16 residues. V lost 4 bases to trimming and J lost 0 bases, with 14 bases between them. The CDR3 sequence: CASSHGGLHSYNEQFF. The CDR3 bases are TGTGCCAGCAGCCACGGTGGGCTCCACTCCTACAATGAGCAGTTCTTC.

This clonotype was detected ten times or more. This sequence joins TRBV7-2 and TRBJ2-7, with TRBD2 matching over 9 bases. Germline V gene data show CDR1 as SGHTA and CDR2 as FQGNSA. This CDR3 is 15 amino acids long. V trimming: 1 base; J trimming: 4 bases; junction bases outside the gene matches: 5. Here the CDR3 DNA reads TGTGCCAGCAGCTTAGATGCGGGAGGGGGTTACGAGCAGTACTTC. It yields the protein CASSLDAGGGYEQYF.

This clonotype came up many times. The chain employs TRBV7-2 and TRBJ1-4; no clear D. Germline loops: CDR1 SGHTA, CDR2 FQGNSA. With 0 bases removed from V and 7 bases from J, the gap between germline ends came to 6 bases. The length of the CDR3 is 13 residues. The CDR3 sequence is CASSLANFEKLFF. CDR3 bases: TGTGCCAGCAGCTTAGCAAATTTTGAAAAACTGTTTTTT.

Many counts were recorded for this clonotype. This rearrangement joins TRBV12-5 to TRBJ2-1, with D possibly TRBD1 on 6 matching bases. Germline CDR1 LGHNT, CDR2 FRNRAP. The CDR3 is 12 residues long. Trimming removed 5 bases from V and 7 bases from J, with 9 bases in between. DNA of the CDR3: TGTGCTAGTGGTGTGCAGGGGAATGAGCAGTTCTTC. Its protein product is CASGVQGNEQFF.

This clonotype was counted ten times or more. CDR3 residues: CASSYSSTSGVETQYF. CDR3 DNA sequence: TGTGCCAGCAGTTACTCTTCGACTAGCGGGGTAGAGACCCAGTACTTC. The chain joins TRBV6-6 to TRBJ2-5; 11 bases match TRBD2. The CDR3 is 16 residues long. The trim removed 0 bases at V and 4 bases at J, leaving 4 bases unmatched. Germline CDR1 is MNHNY and CDR2 is SVGAGI (reference sequence).

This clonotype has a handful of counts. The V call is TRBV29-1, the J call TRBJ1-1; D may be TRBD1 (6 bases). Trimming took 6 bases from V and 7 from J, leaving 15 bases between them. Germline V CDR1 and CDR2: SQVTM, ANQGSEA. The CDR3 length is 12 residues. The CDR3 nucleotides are TGCAGCGTCGAAAGACAGGAGCTTGAAGCTTTCTTT. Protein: CSVERQELEAFF.

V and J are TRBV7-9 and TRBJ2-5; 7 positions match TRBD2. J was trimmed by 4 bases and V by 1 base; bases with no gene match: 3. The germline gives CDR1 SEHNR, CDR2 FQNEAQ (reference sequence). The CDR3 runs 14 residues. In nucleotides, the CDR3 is TGTGCCAGCAGCTTAGATTGGGGGGGAGAGACCCAGTACTTC. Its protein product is CASSLDWGGETQYF.

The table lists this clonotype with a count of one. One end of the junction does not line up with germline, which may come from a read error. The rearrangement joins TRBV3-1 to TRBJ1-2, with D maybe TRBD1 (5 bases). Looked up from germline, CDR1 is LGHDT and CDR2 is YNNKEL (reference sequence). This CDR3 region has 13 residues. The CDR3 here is CARSQDTDYGYIF. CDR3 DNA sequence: TGTGCCCGCAGCCAGGACACGGACTATGGCTACATCTTC.

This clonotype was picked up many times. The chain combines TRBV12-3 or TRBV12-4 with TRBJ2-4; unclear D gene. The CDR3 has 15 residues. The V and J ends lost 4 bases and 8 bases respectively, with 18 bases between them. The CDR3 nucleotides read TGTGCCAGCAGTTCCCGCGAGGTGAAGGTGGACATTCAGTACTTC. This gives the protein CASSSREVKVDIQYF.

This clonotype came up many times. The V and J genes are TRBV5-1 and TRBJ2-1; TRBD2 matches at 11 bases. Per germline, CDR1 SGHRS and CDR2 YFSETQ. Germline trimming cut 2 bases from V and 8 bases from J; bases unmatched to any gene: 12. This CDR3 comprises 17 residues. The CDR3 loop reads CASSFLLAGGTLDEQFF. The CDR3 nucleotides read TGCGCCAGCAGCTTCCTTCTAGCGGGAGGAACCTTGGATGAGCAGTTCTTC.

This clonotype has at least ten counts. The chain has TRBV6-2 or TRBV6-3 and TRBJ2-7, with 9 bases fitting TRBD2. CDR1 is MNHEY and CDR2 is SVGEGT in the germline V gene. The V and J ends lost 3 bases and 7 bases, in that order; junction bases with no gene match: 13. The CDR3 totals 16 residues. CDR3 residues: CASSYYLSSGRYEQYF. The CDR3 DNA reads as TGTGCCAGCAGTTATTACCTAAGTAGCGGGAGATATGAGCAGTACTTC.

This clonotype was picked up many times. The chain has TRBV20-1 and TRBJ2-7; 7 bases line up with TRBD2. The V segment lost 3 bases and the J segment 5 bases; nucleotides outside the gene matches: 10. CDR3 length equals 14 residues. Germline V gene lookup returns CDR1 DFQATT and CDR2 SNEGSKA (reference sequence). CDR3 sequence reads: CSARSGGSLNEQYF. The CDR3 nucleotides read TGCAGTGCTAGGTCGGGCGGGAGTCTCAACGAGCAGTACTTC.

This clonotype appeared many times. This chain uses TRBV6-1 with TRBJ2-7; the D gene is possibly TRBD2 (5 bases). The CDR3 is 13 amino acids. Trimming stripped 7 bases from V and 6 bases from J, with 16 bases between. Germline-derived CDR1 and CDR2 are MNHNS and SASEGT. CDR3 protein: CASTLEDRGEQYF. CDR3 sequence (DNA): TGTGCCAGCACCTTGGAGGACCGGGGCGAGCAGTACTTC.

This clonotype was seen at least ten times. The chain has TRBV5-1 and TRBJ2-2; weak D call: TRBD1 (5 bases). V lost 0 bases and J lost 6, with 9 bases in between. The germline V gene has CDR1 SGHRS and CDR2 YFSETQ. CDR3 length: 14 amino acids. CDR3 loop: CASSLGQTPGELFF. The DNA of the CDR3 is TGCGCCAGCAGCTTGGGACAGACCCCCGGGGAGCTGTTTTTT.

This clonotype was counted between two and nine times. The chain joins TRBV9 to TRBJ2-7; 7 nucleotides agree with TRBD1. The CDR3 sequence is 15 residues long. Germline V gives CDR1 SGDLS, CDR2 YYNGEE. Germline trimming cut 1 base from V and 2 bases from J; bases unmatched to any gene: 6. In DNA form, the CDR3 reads TGTGCCAGCAGCGTAAATACCGGACAGGCCTACGAGCAGTACTTC. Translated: CASSVNTGQAYEQYF.

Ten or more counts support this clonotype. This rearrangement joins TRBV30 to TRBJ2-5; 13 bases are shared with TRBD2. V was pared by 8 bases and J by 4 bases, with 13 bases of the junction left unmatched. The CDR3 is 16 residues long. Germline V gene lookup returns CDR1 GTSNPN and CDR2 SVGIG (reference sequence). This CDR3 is CAGGPGLAGRGETQYF. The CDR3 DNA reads TGTGCCGGGGGACCGGGACTAGCGGGGAGAGGAGAGACCCAGTACTTC.

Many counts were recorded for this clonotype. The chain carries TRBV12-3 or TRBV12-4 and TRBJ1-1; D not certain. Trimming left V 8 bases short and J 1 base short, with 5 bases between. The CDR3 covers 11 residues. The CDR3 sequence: CASARNTEAFF. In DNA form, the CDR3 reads TGTGCCAGCGCGCGGAACACTGAAGCTTTCTTT.

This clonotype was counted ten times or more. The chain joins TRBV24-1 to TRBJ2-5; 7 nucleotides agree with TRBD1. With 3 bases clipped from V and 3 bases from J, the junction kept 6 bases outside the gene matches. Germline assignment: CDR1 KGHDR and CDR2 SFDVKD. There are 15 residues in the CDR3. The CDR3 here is CATSDAGTAKETQYF. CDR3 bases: TGTGCCACCAGTGATGCCGGGACAGCTAAAGAGACCCAGTACTTC.

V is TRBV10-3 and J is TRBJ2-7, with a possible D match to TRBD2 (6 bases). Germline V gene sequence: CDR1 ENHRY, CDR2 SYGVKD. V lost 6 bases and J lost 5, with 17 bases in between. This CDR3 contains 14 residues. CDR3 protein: CAISGEGLIDEQYF. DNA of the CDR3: TGTGCCATCAGCGGAGAGGGACTTATCGACGAGCAGTACTTC.

The CDR3 region is CASSATEGQASTGELFF. The CDR3 nucleotides are TGTGCCAGCAGCGCTACTGAGGGACAGGCTAGCACCGGGGAGCTGTTTTTT. The chain joins TRBV7-3 to TRBJ2-2, with TRBD1 identical over 8 bases. CDR1 and CDR2 (germline): SGHTA, FQGTGA. With V trimmed by 5 bases and J by 4 bases, 12 bases remained unmatched. The CDR3 consists of 17 residues.

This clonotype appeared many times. The CDR3: CASRRGNSPLHF. CDR3 DNA sequence: TGTGCCAGCAGGAGGGGTAATTCACCCCTCCACTTT. The chain has TRBV6-1 and TRBJ1-6; a weak D match, TRBD1 (5 bases). V dropped 6 bases and J dropped 6 bases, with 6 bases sitting between them. In germline, CDR1 is MNHNS, CDR2 SASEGT. This CDR3 is built from 12 residues.

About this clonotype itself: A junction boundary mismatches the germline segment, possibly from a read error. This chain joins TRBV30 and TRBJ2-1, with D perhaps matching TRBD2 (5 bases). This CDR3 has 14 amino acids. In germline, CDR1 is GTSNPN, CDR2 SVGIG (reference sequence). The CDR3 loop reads CAGSKPASYNEEFF. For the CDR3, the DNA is TGTGCCGGGAGTAAGCCAGCCTCCTACAATGAGGAGTTCTTC.

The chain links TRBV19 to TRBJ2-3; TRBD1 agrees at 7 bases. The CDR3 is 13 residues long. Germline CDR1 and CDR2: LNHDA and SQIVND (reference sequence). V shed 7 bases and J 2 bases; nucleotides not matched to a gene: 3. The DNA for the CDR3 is TGTGCCAGTATTGACAGGGCCACAGATACGCAGTATTTT. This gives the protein CASIDRATDTQYF.

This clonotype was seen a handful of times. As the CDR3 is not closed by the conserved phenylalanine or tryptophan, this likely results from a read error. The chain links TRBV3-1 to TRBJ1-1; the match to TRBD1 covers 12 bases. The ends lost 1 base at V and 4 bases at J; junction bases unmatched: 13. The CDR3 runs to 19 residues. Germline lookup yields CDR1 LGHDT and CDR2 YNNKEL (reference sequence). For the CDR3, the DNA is TGTGCCAGCAGCCAAGGCAAACCGGGACAGGGGGCGCGGGGCACTGAAGCTTTCCTT. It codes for CASSQGKPGQGARGTEAFL.

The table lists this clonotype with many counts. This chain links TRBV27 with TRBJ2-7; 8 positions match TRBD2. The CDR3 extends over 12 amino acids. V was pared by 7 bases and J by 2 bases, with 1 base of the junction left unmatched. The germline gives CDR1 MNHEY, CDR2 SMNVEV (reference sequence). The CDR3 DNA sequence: TGTGCCAGCAAGCGGGAGACCTACGAGCAGTACTTC. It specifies CASKRETYEQYF.

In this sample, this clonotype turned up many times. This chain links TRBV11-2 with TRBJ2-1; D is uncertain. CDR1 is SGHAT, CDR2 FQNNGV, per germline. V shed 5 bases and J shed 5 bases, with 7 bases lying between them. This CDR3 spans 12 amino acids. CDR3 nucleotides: TGTGCCAGCAGCCCGTTGAACAATGAGCAGTTCTTC. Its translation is CASSPLNNEQFF.

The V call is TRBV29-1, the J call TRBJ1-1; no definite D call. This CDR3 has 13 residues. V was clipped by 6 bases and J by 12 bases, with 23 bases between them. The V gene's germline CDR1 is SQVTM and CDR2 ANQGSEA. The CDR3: CSVATTEVGDSFF. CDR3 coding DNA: TGCAGCGTCGCCACAACGGAGGTCGGGGATTCTTTCTTT. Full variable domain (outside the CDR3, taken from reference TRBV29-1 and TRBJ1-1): SAVISQKPSRDICQRGTSLTIQCQVDSQVTMMFWYRQQPGQSLTLIATANQGSEATYESGFVIDKFPISRPNLTFSTLTVSNMSPEDSSIYLCSVATTEVGDSFFGQGTRLTVV.

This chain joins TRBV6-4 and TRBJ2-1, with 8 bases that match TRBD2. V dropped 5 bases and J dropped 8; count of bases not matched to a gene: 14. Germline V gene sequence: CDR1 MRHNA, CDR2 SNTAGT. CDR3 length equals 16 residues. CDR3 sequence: CASSLTHGLAGDEQFF. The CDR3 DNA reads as TGTGCCAGCAGTCTAACCCATGGACTAGCCGGCGATGAGCAGTTCTTC.